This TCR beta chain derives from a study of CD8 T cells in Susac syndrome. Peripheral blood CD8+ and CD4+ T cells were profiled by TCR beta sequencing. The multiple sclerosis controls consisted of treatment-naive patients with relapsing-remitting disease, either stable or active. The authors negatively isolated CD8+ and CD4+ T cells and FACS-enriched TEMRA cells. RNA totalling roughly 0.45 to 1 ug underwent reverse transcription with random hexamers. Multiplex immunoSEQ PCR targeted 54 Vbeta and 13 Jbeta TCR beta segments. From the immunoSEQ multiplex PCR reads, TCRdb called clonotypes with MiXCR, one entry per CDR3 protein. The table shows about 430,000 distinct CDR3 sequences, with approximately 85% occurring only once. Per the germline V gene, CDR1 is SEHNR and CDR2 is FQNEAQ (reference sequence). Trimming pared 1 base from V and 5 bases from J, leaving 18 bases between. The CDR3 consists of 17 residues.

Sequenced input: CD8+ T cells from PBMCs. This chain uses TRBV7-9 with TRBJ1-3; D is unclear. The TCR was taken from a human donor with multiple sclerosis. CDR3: CASSLGESTVRRNTIYF. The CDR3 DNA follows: TGTGCCAGCAGCTTAGGCGAGAGCACAGTACGAAGAAACACCATATATTTT. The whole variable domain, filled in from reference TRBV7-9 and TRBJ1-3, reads DTGVSQNPRHKITKRGQNVTFRCDPISEHNRLYWYRQTLGQGPEFLTYFQNEAQLEKSRLLSDRFSAERPKGSFSTLEIQRTEQGDSAMYLCASSLGESTVRRNTIYFGEGSWLTVV.